This T cell receptor (beta chain) was profiled in a study of cytomegalovirus exposure and HLA in healthy donors (dated by TCRdb to about 2017). About the study as a whole: In an earlier analysis of roughly 590 of the donors, around 300 Gb of sequence data and some 120 million unique TCR beta sequences from roughly 200 million T cells were reported. Of the 350 to 450 genotyped donors, 75% to 85% were placed in the genetic ancestry cluster associated with self-reported Caucasian donors. Alongside the repertoire data, information on donor age, sex, ethnicity and CMV serostatus was compiled. A later genetic analysis used genome-wide SNP genotypes for about 55% of the 666 donors, treating that subset as a discovery cohort. About 280 gigabases of sequencing data and 70 million to 100 million unique TCR sequences were included in an early release covering roughly 700 HLA-typed donors. To study patterns of TCR occurrence, a later analysis re-analyzed previously published TCR beta repertoires from more than 550 donors and added high-resolution HLA genotyping. The study aimed to test whether cataloging public T cell receptors could reveal signatures of past pathogen exposure. The study combined high-throughput TCR immunosequencing, statistical association of individual TCRs with disease status, and machine learning to predict cytomegalovirus infection status. On average, 235,054 unique TCR beta nucleotide sequences were sequenced per donor among 398 genotyped donors of the cohort, with roughly 18% of those sequences being non-productive. All discovery cohort repertoires had been generated on a single sequencing platform. Typing coverage differed by locus: A, B, C, DRB1 and DQB1 were typed in roughly 620-630 donors, DQA1 in roughly 500, DPA1 in 600 to 610, and DPB1 in roughly 450. An earlier analysis of 587 of the donors used high-throughput TCR beta sequencing to judge whether each TCR beta V gene segment behaved as functional or pseudogenic. Class I and class II HLA loci were covered by the typing at four-digit resolution. The later analysis used no new phenotypic data to find candidate immune exposures, relying instead on TCR beta sequences and their occurrence across donors. Roughly five DR-DQ haplotypes were treated as single units for association and clustering because of strong linkage in the cohort. Besides the first cohort of approximately 710 subjects, a separate validation cohort made up of roughly 120 different subjects was used. The T cell repertoires of several hundred subjects were profiled by immunosequencing and related to cytomegalovirus serostatus. Study-wide conclusions, independent of this receptor: Compared with equally common non-associated chains, HLA-associated TCR beta chains in a later analysis were more clonally expanded and had lower generation probabilities. A later analysis reported that several top co-occurrence clusters appeared linked to parvovirus B19, influenza, CMV and Epstein-Barr virus. Cytomegalovirus status was reported to be diagnosed by the classifier with high specificity and sensitivity in both the original and validation cohorts. According to a later analysis, most CMV-associated TCR beta chains appeared to be HLA-restricted, and the HLA associations seemed to be driven largely by CMV exposure. A further reported finding was that TCR beta sequences accurately predicted the HLA-A and HLA-B alleles for most subjects in the first cohort. In a later analysis, TCR association rates were found to vary across HLA loci, with the most associated TCRs seen for DRB1 alleles and the fewest for HLA-C alleles. About 17 rarely observed V segments, including chromosome 9 orphons, were excluded from the earlier analysis of several hundred of the donors because counts were too low. Across donors, most TCR sequences were observed very rarely, whereas some public TCRs were present in many individuals. In a later genetic analysis, a missense DCLRE1C variant was associated with V-gene and J-gene trimming of TCR beta chains, and the association was replicated in an independent cohort. In a later genetic analysis, fewer N-insertions in productive TCRs were reported among donors in an Asian-associated ancestry cluster than the approximately 710-donor mean. Presence/absence analyses assumed roughly uniform sequencing depth across donors, an assumption that may not hold. A cluster of highly shared sequence variants was judged likely to represent a technical artifact of the sequencing pipeline. According to the authors, the approach could potentially be generalized to other disease states and immunological phenotypes. When HLA alleles, especially DR and DQ, strongly co-occurred, TCR associations were difficult to assign to individual alleles. This cohort had only TCR beta chains sequenced, and the lack of alpha or paired-chain data limited which features could be detected. In vitro tests confirmed that three of the cytomegalovirus-associated TCR beta chains recognize cytomegalovirus antigens. For the cohort, immune exposure information was limited to CMV serostatus. Specific HLA alleles were associated with some 15,000 TCR beta sequences at a false discovery rate of 0.05 in a later analysis. Because the 87-base-pair reads could not distinguish some IMGT-functional V segments, including TRBV6-2 and TRBV6-3, those segments were excluded. In an earlier analysis of fewer than 750 of the donors, most TCR beta V segments were observed in productive rearrangements about 87% or about 30% of the time, broadly matching IMGT annotations. Because HLA typing was missing for some donors at each locus, association tests included only the typed subset. In the study, about 150 TCR beta chains were listed as associated with cytomegalovirus. Correlated functional status among segregating V segments might reflect linkage disequilibrium, but an unknown experimental factor could not be ruled out.

The cohort comprised around 700 healthy bone marrow donors. All cohort members were sampled while nominally healthy, although unrecorded immune exposures were likely present. The donor was CMV seropositive and belonged to the group of 250 to 300 seropositive cohort members. A peripheral blood sample was provided by each donor, and peripheral blood mononuclear cells were used for TCR beta sequencing. Genomic DNA was extracted from the blood cell samples with the Qiagen DNeasy Blood Extraction Kit. V loses 10 bases, J loses 4 bases, and the germline ends lie 16 bases apart. CDR1 SGHTA and CDR2 FQGNSA were looked up in the germline V gene. Its CDR3 holds 13 amino acids, cysteine through phenylalanine. Kept here is only the CDR3 DNA, which spans 39 bases and is read in frame from base 1. Libraries were constructed by the immunoSEQ multiplex PCR assay. The multiplex PCR relied on a mix of 60 forward primers for TCR Vbeta segments and 13 reverse primers for TCR Jbeta segments. Amplification of the CDR3 region of rearranged TCR beta genes was performed with a multiplex PCR assay on genomic DNA. Amplified TCR beta libraries were sequenced as 87-base-pair reads on the Illumina HiSeq System. In the original analysis: A later analysis counted tens of millions of unique TCR beta chains across the 666 repertoires, and some 12 million of these chains were shared by at least two donors. To remove PCR and sequencing errors, raw reads were error-corrected and collapsed into unique sequences using a nearest-neighbor algorithm that merged closely related sequences. CDR3 sequences were aligned to IMGT reference sequences to assign V, D and J gene segments. For a sequence to be retained, at least a six-nucleotide match to both a V gene segment and a J gene segment was required. Rearrangements were classified as productive when the CDR3 lacked stop codons and remained in frame with V and J, and all other rearrangements were classified as non-productive. Following IMGT convention, CDR3 was defined as the stretch from the second conserved V-encoded cysteine up to the conserved J-encoded phenylalanine. The earlier analysis of about 590 of the donors excluded sequences that lacked an unambiguous match to a single V gene segment. An earlier analysis of a few hundred of the donors classified V segments as functional when productive rearrangements were above 56.7% and as segregating when the standard deviation between donors was above 5%. To diagnose cytomegalovirus status from the catalog of TCR beta chain sequences, a statistical classification framework was built. In a later analysis, V and J genes were assigned by comparing TCR nucleotide sequences against IMGT/GENE-DB human TR gene sequences. A later analysis assigned CDR3 sequences and most-parsimonious VDJ recombination scenarios with the TCRdist pipeline. A later analysis defined each TCR beta chain by its CDR3 amino acid sequence plus V-gene family, and excluded reads lacking a unique V-gene family. A later analysis removed 592 highly shared, low-generation-probability nucleotide sequences to deal with suspected cross-contamination and a sequencing artifact. In a later analysis, a clonal expansion index for each public chain was calculated from normalized within-repertoire ranks of inferred template counts. Generation probabilities in a later analysis came from a VDJ recombination model fitted to out-of-frame rearrangements, and those results were checked against IGoR. Hypergeometric tests were used in a later analysis to score TCR-TCR, TCR-HLA and TCR-CMV co-occurrence, with a repertoire-size bias correction applied to the TCR pairs. False discovery rates were estimated in a later analysis by permuting HLA or CMV assignments 20 times. In a later analysis, co-occurring TCRs were grouped using DBSCAN, and TCRdist sequence similarity was added for clustering within HLA-allele-positive subsets. Repertoires with fewer than 30,000 or more than 120,000 public chains, plus five repertoires with anomalous nucleotide sharing, were excluded from co-occurrence clustering. TCRdb took this table from immuneACCESS and kept in-frame rearrangements with V and J called. Such tables lack part of the clones; where checked against another copy, unresolved V genes explain under half of the gap, and the rest is unexplained. V, J and clone size were drawn from that table, and D and trimming were deduced from the DNA. This sample lists approximately 150,000 clones; approximately 80% were detected once. 5% to 6.5% of the sample is taken by the ten largest.

Turning to this clone: Its binding antigen is unknown. Within one base of it there is no much larger clone, and no base qualities were kept.

The source material was PBMCs. The TCR was taken from a man aged 25 to 45 in good health and CMV-seropositive. This chain is built from TRBV7-2 and TRBJ1-1; the D gene cannot be resolved reliably. The CDR3 reads as follows: CAILRPGGTEAFF. The DNA reads TGTGCCATTTTGAGACCCGGCGGCACTGAAGCTTTCTTT.